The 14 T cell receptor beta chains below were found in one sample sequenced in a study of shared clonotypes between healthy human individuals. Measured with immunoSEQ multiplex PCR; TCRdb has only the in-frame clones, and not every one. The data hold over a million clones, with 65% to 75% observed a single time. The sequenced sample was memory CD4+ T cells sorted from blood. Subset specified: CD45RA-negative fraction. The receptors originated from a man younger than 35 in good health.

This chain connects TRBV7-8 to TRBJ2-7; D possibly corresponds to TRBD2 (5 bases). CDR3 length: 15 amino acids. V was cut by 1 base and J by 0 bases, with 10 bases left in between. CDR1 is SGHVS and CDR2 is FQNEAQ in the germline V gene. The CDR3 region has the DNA TGTGCCAGCAGCTTAGGCGGGTACGCCTCCTACGAGCAGTACTTC. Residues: CASSLGGYASYEQYF.

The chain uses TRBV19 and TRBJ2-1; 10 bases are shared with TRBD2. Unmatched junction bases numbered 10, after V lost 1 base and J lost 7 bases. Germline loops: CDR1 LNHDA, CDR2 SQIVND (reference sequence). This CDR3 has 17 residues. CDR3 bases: TGTGCCAGTAGTATAGTAGTTCGAGCGGGGGGGCAGAATGAGCAGTTCTTC. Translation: CASSIVVRAGGQNEQFF.

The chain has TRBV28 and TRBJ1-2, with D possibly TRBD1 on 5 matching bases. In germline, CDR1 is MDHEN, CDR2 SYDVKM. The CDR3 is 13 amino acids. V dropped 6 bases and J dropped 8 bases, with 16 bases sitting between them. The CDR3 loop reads CASRTPRAGGYTF. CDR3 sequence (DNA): TGTGCCAGCAGGACCCCCAGAGCAGGGGGCTACACCTTC.

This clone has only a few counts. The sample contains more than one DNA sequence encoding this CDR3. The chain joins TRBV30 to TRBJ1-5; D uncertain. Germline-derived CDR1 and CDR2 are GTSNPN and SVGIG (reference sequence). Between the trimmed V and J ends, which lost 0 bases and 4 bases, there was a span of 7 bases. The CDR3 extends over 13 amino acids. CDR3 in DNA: TGTGCCTGGAGTGTCGGCCTAAATCAGCCCCAGCATTTT. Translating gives CAWSVGLNQPQHF.

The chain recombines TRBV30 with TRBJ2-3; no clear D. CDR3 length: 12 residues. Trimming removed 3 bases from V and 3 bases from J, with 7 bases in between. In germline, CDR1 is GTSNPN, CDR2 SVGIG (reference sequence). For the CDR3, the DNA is TGTGCCTGGAGGTCAAAAACAGATACGCAGTATTTT. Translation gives CAWRSKTDTQYF. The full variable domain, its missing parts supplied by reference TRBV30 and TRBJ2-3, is SQTIHQWPATLVQPVGSPLSLECTVEGTSNPNLYWYRQAAGRGLQLLFYSVGIGQISSEVPQNLSASRPQDRQFILSSKKLLLSDSGFYLCAWRSKTDTQYFGPGTRLTVL.

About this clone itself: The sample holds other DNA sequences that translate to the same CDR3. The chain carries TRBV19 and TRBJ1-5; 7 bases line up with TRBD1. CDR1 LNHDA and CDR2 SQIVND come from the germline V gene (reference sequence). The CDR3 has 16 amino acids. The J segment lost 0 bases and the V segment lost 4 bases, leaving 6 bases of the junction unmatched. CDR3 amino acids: CASSTTGQYSNQPQHF. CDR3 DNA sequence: TGTGCCAGTAGTACGACAGGGCAATATAGCAATCAGCCCCAGCATTTT.

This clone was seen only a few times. The CDR3 loop is CASSVDGSSGNTIYF. CDR3 DNA: TGTGCCAGCAGCGTGGACGGCAGCTCTGGAAACACCATATATTTT. The rearrangement joins TRBV11-1 to TRBJ1-3; D is uncertain. V was pared by 5 bases and J by 0 bases, with 11 bases between. The CDR3 totals 15 residues. Looked up from germline, CDR1 is SGHAT and CDR2 is FQDESV (reference sequence).

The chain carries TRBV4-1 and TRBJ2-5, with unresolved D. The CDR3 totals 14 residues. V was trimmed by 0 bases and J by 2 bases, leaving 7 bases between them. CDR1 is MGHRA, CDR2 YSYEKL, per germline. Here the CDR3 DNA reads TGCGCCAGCAGCCAAGACCCCGTACAAGAGACCCAGTACTTC. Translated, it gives CASSQDPVQETQYF.

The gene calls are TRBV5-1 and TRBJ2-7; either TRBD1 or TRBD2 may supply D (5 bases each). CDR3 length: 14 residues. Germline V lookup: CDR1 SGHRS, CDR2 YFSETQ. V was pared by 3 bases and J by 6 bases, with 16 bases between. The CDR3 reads CASSSGTGNSEQYF. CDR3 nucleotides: TGCGCCAGCAGCTCAGGGACGGGTAATAGCGAGCAGTACTTC.

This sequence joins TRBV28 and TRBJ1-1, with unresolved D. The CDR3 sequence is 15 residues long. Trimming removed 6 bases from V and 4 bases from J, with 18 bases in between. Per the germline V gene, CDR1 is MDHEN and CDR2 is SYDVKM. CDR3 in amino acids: CASSRRSTMGTEAFF. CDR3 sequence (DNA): TGTGCCAGCAGCCGAAGGAGCACCATGGGCACTGAAGCTTTCTTT.

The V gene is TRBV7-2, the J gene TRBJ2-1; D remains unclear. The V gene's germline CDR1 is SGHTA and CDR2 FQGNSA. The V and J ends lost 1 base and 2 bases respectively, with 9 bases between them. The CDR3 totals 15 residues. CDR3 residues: CASSLDPTPYNEQFF. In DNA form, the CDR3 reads TGTGCCAGCAGCTTAGACCCGACTCCCTACAATGAGCAGTTCTTC.

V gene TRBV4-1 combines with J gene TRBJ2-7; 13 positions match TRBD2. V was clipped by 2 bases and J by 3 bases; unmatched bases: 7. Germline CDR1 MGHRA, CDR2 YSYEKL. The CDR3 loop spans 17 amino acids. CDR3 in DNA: TGCGCCAGCAGCCAATGGATCCGGACTAGCGGGGGCTACGAGCAGTACTTC. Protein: CASSQWIRTSGGYEQYF.

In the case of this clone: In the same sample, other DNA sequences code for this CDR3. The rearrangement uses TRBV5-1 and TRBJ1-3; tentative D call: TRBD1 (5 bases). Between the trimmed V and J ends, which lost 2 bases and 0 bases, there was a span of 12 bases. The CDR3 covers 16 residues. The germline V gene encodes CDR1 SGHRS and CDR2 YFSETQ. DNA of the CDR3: TGCGCCAGCAGCTTCCAGGGCCCAAGCTCTGGAAACACCATATATTTT. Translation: CASSFQGPSSGNTIYF.

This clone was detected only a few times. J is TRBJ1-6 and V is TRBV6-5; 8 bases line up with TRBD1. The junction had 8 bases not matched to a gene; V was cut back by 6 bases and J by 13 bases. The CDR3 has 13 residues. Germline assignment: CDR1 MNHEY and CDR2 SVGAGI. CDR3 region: CASRGQGGVPLHF. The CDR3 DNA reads TGTGCCAGCAGAGGACAGGGAGGGGTTCCCCTCCACTTT.